Below, one TCR beta chain is given with its context. Its matching antigen is unknown. The germline gives CDR1 MNHEY, CDR2 SMNVEV (reference sequence). V lost 4 bases, J lost 10 bases, and 16 bases lay in between. The CDR3 is 13 amino acids. With 60 Vbeta and 13 Jbeta primers, the PCR was carried out. The protocol was immunoSEQ multiplex PCR, while the TCRdb copy is restricted to in-frame clones and leaves out a portion. The sample shows approximately 70,000 clones, about 74% of them seen only once. The record originates from a study of cytomegalovirus exposure and HLA in healthy donors. Study results and limitations: Within an earlier analysis, most TCR beta V segments proved productive either about 87% or about 30% of the time.

The sample taken for sequencing was PBMCs. The chain employs TRBV27 and TRBJ1-2, with a weak D call TRBD1 (6 bases). The source of this sequence is a human donor in good health. The CDR3, as DNA: TGTGCCAGCAGTTACAGGGCTCTCGGGGACTACACCTTC. Translating it yields CASSYRALGDYTF.